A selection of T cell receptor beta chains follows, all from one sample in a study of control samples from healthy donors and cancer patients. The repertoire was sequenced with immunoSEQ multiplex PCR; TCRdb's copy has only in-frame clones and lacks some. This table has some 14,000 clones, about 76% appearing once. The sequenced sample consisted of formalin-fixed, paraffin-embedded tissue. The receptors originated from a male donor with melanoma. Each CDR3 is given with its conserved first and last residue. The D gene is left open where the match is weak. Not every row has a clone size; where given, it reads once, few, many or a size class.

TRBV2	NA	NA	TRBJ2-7	TGTGCCAGCAGGGTGTCAGACCTCTACGAGCAGTACTTC	CASRVSDLYEQYF
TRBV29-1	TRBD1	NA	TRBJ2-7	TGCAGCGCTTCGGGACAGGGCGGATTCGAGCAGTACTTC	CSASGQGGFEQYF
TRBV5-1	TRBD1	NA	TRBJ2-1	TGCGCCAGCAGCTTGGACAGGGGGCTCTCCTACAATGAGCAGTTCTTC	CASSLDRGLSYNEQFF
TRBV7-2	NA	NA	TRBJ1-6	TGTGCCAGTAGAGCATCGGGACAATTTAATTCACCCCTCCACTTT	CASRASGQFNSPLHF
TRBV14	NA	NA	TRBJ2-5	TGTGCCAGCAGCGCTTATAGTGGCGGGGGCCCGTCCCAGTACTTC	CASSAYSGGGPSQYF
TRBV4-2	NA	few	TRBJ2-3	TGTGCCAGCAGCCAGACCGGGGGCAACACAGATACGCAGTATTTT	CASSQTGGNTDTQYF
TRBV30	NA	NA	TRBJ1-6	TGTGCCTGGAGTTTCCCCTTCTCCTATAATTCACCCCTCCACTTT	CAWSFPFSYNSPLHF
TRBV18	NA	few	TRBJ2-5	TGTGCCAGCTCACCAATTGGGGAGACCCAGTACTTC	CASSPIGETQYF
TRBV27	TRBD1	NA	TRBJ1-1	TGTGCCAGCAGTCCTTATGAGACAGGGATTCACACTGAAGCTTTCTTT	CASSPYETGIHTEAFF
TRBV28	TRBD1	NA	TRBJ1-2	TGTGCCAGCAGTTTCGACAGGGGGCATGGCTACACCTTC	CASSFDRGHGYTF
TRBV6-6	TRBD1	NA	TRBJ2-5	TGTGCCAGCAGTTACTCGGACAGGGGGTATGGGACCCAGTACTTC	CASSYSDRGYGTQYF
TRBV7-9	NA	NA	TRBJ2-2	TGTGCCAGCAGCCCCTCATGGCAGGGTAACACCGGGGAGCTGTTTTTT	CASSPSWQGNTGELFF
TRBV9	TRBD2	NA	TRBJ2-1	TGTGCCAGCAGCCCAGCAGCTAGCGGGGGTGATGAGCAGTTCTTC	CASSPAASGGDEQFF
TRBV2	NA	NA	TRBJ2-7	TGTGCCAGCGGAGGGGGCCCCTACGAGCAGTACTTC	CASGGGPYEQYF
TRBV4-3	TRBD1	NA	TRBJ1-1	TGCGCCAGCAGCCTACAGGGGCGGGAATCTGAAGCTTTCTTT	CASSLQGRESEAFF
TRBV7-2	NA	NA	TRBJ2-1	TGTGCCAGCAGCATTAGCAGCCTCTCCTACAATGAGCAGTTCTTC	CASSISSLSYNEQFF
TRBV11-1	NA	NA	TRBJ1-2	TGTGCCAGCAGCCCCGGGACCTATGGCTACACCTTC	CASSPGTYGYTF
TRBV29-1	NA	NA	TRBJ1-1	TGCAGCGTTGTTGCCCCTGGGCGGTTGAACACTGAAGCTTTCTTT	CSVVAPGRLNTEAFF
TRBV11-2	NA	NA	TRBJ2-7	TGTGCCAGTAGCTTAGTAGGGGACGAGCAGTACTTC	CASSLVGDEQYF
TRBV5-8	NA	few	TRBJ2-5	TGTGCCAGCAGCTCCGGGACCCAGTACTTC	CASSSGTQYF
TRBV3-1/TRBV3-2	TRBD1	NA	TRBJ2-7	TGTGCCAGCAGCCAAGACGGGGACAGAAGGTACGAGCAGTACTTC	CASSQDGDRRYEQYF
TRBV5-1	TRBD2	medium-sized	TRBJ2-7	TGCGCCAGCAGCTTGGTCAAGGGAGCGGGGGGTATCGACGAGCAGTACTTC	CASSLVKGAGGIDEQYF